This T cell receptor beta chain originates from a study of cytomegalovirus exposure and HLA in healthy donors. This PCR relied on a set of 60 Vbeta primers and 13 Jbeta primers. Here immunoSEQ multiplex PCR was the method, and the copy in TCRdb shows in-frame clones only, minus some. In the table there are 120,000 or so clones, 60% to 80% of which are singletons. Sequenced sample: PBMCs. The receptor was isolated from a woman aged 45-60 years in good health and CMV-seronegative.

DNA for the CDR3: TGTGCCAGCAGCTTTGCAGCGGGTAGCTCCTACAATGAGCAGTTCTTC. Its protein product is CASSFAAGSSYNEQFF. The V gene is TRBV11-2, the J gene TRBJ2-1; D possibly corresponds to TRBD2 (6 bases). Trimming removed 3 bases at V and 0 bases at J, with 12 bases between. CDR3 length: 16 residues. The germline gives CDR1 SGHAT, CDR2 FQNNGV.